A selection of T cell receptor beta chains follows, all from one sample in a study of blood T cells in healthy people across ages. TCRdb re-derived calls from the 5' RACE reads in MiXCR, one entry per CDR3 protein. This table holds 700,000 to 800,000 distinct CDR3 sequences, roughly two fifths found once. What was sequenced was blood. Every receptor here comes from an older woman in good health. CDR3s leave out the opening cysteine and the closing phenylalanine or tryptophan. Each record gives: J gene, V gene, CDR3 protein.

TRBJ1-2	TRBV12-3/TRBV12-4	ASSFTGNNYGYT
TRBJ2-7	TRBV7-8	ASSLRGDRIHEQY
TRBJ2-3	TRBV20-1	SARSTSGGISSSGRWYTQY
TRBJ2-7	TRBV27	ASSFTGQGTYEQY
TRBJ2-5	TRBV3-1	ASSQGTGGEETQY
TRBJ2-2	TRBV20-1	SAREATGNTGELF
TRBJ2-4	TRBV20-1	SAHGVLAKNIQY
TRBJ2-1	TRBV20-1	SARGDREAYNEQF
TRBJ2-5	TRBV29-1	SATGLKETQY
TRBJ2-3	TRBV20-1	SASYRGGADTQY
-	TRBV24-1	ATSVGIRVRHEQY
TRBJ2-1	TRBV10-3	AIMGTRGEQF
TRBJ2-5	TRBV20-1	SVELQGAKRQETQY
TRBJ2-5	TRBV5-5	ASSRGWPLGEQY
TRBJ2-1	TRBV28	ASSFLTLTSAGEGGETQF
TRBJ1-6	TRBV10-3	AIRDGGSPLH
TRBJ2-5	TRBV4-2	ASSQGSETQY
TRBJ1-2	TRBV6-2/TRBV6-3	ASSRQGARGYGYT
TRBJ2-1	TRBV13	ASSLKPGKSLKGYEQF
TRBJ2-4	TRBV28	ASSFGTGANIQY
TRBJ2-3	TRBV10-3	AISESSTTDTQY
TRBJ2-7	TRBV20-1	SASRPGGSYERY
TRBJ1-1	TRBV12-3/TRBV12-4	ASRRTAGNTEAF
TRBJ1-2	TRBV6-4	ASSLTTGEGYT
TRBJ2-6	TRBV14	ASSQEVGANVLT
TRBJ1-1	TRBV5-1	ASSPPKAGTEAF
TRBJ2-2	TRBV7-6	ASSPLPGQGTNTGELF
TRBJ2-7	TRBV12-3/TRBV12-4	ASSPGTGGGYEQY
TRBJ1-6	TRBV6-1	ASSDGLESSPLH
TRBJ2-3	TRBV28	ASSSGASGGAYSTQY
TRBJ1-2	TRBV20-1	SARELGKTYGYT
TRBJ1-2	TRBV18	ASSPLAAHLGGGYT
TRBJ1-1	TRBV10-3	AINGIAGGTEAF
TRBJ2-1	TRBV20-1	SAKDGRGNNEQF
TRBJ2-1	TRBV20-1	SAREGKSGKYNEQF
TRBJ2-7	TRBV20-1	SAHGLLTYEQY
TRBJ1-2	TRBV12-3/TRBV12-4	ASSVRDGYT
TRBJ1-1	TRBV5-1	ASTQGNTEAF
TRBJ2-3	TRBV27	ASSSPSLGGDTQY
-	TRBV7-3	ASSPLGGLSYNEQY
TRBJ1-5	TRBV20-1	SARFLGSNQPQH
TRBJ2-7	TRBV6-2/TRBV6-3	ASSPRPGASYEQY
TRBJ2-3	TRBV5-6	ASSLEGGTDTQY
TRBJ2-7	TRBV6-6	ASSTLAPPEQY
TRBJ2-7	TRBV13	ASSPDRRTYEQY
TRBJ1-5	TRBV24-1	ATSDSVGENQPQH
TRBJ2-7	TRBV29-1	STEPLGQGGYEQY
TRBJ1-4	TRBV3-1	ASSQEREKLF